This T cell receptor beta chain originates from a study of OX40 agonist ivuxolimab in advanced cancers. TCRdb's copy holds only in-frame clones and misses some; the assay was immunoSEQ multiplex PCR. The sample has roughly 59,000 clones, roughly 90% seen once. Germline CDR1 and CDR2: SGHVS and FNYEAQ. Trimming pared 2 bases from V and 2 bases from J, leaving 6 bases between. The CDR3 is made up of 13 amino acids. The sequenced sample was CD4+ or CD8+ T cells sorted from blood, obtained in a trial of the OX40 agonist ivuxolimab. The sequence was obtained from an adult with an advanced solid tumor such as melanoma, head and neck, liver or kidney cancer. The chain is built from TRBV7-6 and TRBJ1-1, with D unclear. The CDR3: CASSLMGNTEAFF. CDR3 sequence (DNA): TGTGCCAGCAGCTTAATGGGTAACACTGAAGCTTTCTTT.